This T cell receptor beta chain was observed in a study of blood T cell repertoires in COVID-19. Source study methods: Reference gene primer amplification in the assay estimated nucleated cell counts. TCRdb's copy holds only in-frame clones and misses some; the assay was immunoSEQ multiplex PCR. The DNA gave D and trimming, while V, J and clone size come from that table. The repertoire holds 350,000 to 450,000 clones, with around 89% as singletons. Unmatched junction bases numbered 9, after V lost 4 bases and J lost 4 bases. CDR1 and CDR2 (germline): MDHEN, SYDVKM. CDR3 length: 16 residues. Sequenced material: PBMCs or T cells enriched from blood (not recorded which). This sequence originates from a man under 40 who had recovered from COVID-19. The V and J genes are TRBV28 and TRBJ2-1; TRBD2 matches at 8 bases. This CDR3 reads CASSSPSSGIYNEQFF. CDR3 nucleotides: TGTGCCAGCAGTTCCCCTAGTAGCGGGATATACAATGAGCAGTTCTTC.